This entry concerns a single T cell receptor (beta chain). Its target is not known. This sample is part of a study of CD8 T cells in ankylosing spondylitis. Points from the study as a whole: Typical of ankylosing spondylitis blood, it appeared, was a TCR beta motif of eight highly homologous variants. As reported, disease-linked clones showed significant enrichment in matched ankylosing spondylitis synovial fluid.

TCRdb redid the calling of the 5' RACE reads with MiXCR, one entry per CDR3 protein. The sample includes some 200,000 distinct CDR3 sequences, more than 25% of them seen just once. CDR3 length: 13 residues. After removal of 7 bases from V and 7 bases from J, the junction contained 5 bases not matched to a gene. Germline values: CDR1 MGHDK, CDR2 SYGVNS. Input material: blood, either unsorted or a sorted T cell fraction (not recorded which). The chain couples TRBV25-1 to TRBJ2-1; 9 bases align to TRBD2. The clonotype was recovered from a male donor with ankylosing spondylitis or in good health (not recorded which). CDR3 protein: CASIGLALNEQFF. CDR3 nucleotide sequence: TGTGCCAGCATCGGACTAGCGCTGAATGAGCAGTTCTTC.